This T cell receptor beta chain was observed in a study of T-cell reconstitution after alpha-beta-depleted transplantation in children. This clonotype appeared many times. The authors prepared the TCRbeta library with unique molecular identifiers. MiXCR, run by TCRdb on the PCR reads, gives a single entry per CDR3 protein. The table shows 170,000 or so distinct CDR3 sequences, with approximately 6.6% occurring only once. Trimming stripped 6 bases from V and 0 bases from J, with 12 bases between. This CDR3 spans 14 amino acids. Looked up from germline, CDR1 is DFQATT and CDR2 is SNEGSKA (reference sequence).

The sequenced sample was PBMCs from the stem cell graft donor, obtained from the stem cell graft. This receptor was identified in a human donor who donated a stem cell graft to a child with Wiskott-Aldrich syndrome. This rearrangement joins TRBV20-1 to TRBJ1-5; D uncertain. CDR3 residues: CSARTADSNQPQHF. The CDR3 bases are TGCAGTGCCCGGACGGCAGATAGCAATCAGCCCCAGCATTTT.